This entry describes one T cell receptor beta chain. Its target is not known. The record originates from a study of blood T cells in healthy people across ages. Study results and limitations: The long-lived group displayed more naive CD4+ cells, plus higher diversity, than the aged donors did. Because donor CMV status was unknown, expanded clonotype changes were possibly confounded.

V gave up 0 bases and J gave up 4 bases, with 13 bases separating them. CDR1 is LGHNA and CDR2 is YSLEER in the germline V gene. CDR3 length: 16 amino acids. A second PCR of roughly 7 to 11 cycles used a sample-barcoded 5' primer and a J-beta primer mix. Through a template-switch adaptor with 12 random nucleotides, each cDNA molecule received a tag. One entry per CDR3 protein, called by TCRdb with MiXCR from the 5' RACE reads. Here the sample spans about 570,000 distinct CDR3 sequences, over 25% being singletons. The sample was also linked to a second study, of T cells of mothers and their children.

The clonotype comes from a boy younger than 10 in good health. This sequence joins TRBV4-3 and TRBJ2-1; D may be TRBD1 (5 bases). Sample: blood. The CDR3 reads CASSQEEGAAYNEQFF. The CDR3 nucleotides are TGCGCCAGCAGCCAAGAAGAAGGGGCGGCTTACAATGAGCAGTTCTTC.